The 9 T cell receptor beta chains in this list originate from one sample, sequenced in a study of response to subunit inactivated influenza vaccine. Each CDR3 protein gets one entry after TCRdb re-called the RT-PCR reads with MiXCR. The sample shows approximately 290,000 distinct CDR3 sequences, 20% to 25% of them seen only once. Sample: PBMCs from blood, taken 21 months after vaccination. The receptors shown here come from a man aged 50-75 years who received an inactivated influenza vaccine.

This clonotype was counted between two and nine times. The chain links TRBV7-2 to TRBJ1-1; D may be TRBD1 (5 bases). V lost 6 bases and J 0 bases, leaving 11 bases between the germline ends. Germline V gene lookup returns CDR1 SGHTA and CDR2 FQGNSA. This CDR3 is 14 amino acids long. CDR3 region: CASRRDELNTEAFF. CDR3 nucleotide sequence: TGTGCCAGCAGACGGGACGAGTTGAACACTGAAGCTTTCTTT.

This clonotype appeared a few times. The CDR3 spells CASSTLPGSGSTDTQYF. The CDR3, as DNA: TGTGCCAGCAGCACCCTACCAGGAAGTGGTAGCACAGATACGCAGTATTTT. This chain links TRBV5-5 with TRBJ2-3; D is undetermined. The V and J ends lost 4 bases and 0 bases respectively, with 18 bases between them. CDR3 length: 17 amino acids. Germline assignment: CDR1 SGHKS and CDR2 YYEKEE (reference sequence).

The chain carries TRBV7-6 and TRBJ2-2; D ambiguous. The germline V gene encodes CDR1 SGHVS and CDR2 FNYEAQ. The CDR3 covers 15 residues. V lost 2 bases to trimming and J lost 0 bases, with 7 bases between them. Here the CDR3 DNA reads TGTGCCAGCAGCTTAAGACCAACGAACACCGGGGAGCTGTTTTTT. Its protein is CASSLRPTNTGELFF.

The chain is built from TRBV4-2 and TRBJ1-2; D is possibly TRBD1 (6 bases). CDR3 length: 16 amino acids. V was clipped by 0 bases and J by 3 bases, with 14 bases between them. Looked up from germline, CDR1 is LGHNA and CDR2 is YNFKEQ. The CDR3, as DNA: TGTGCCAGCAGCCAAGATGGTGGACAGCCATACTATGGCTACACCTTC. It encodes CASSQDGGQPYYGYTF.

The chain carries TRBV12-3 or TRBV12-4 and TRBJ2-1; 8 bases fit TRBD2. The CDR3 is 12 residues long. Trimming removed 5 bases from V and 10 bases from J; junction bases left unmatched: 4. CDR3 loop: CASSGTRFEQFF. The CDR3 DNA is TGTGCCAGCAGTGGGACTAGATTCGAGCAGTTCTTC.

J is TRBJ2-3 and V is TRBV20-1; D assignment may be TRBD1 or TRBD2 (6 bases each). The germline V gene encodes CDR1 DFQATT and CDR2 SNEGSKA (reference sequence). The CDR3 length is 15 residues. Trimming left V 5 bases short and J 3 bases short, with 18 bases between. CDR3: CSAQRPGARTDTQYF. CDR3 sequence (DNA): TGCAGTGCTCAACGTCCGGGGGCGCGGACAGATACGCAGTATTTT.

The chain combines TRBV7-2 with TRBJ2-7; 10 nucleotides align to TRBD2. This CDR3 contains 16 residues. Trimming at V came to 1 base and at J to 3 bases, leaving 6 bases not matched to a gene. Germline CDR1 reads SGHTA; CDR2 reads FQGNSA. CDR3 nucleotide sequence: TGTGCCAGCAGCTTAGGTGCGTCTAGCGGGAGCTACGAGCAGTACTTC. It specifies CASSLGASSGSYEQYF.

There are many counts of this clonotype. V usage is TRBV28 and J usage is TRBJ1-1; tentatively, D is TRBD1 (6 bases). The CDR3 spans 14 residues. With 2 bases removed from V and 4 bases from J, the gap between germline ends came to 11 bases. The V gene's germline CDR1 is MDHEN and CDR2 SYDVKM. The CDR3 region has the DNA TGTGCCAGCAGTTTAGGGGGGGCGGGCACTGAAGCTTTCTTT. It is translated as CASSLGGAGTEAFF.

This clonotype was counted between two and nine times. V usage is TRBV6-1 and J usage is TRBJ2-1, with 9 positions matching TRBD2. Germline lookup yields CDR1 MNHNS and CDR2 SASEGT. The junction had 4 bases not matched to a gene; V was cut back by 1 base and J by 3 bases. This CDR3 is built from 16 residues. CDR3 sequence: CASSEEIAGVYNEQFF. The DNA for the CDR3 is TGTGCCAGCAGTGAAGAAATAGCGGGGGTCTACAATGAGCAGTTCTTC.